These 10 T cell receptor beta chains came from one sample sequenced in a study of shared clonotypes between healthy human individuals. Profiling relied on immunoSEQ multiplex PCR, and the TCRdb table lists in-frame clones only, not all of them. The sample lists 1.4 million or so clones, 98% occurring once. The specimen sequenced was naive CD4+ T cells sorted from blood. Subset in this sample: CD45RA+ positively selected. The receptors were gathered from a man in his thirties or forties in good health.

V is TRBV7-9 and J is TRBJ2-3, with D maybe TRBD1 (5 bases). CDR1 is SEHNR and CDR2 is FQNEAQ in the germline V gene (reference sequence). V was pared by 5 bases and J by 4 bases, with 16 bases between. The CDR3 loop spans 15 amino acids. The DNA for the CDR3 is TGTGCCAGCAGCCCTCAGGGAACCGTGGCAGATACGCAGTATTTT. This gives the protein CASSPQGTVADTQYF.

Concerning this clone itself: The junction differs from germline at one of its ends, possibly a read error. V is TRBV6-1 and J is TRBJ2-5; a weak D match, TRBD2 (6 bases). In germline, CDR1 is MNHNS, CDR2 SASEGT. CDR3 length: 13 amino acids. CDR3 loop: CASSEVGGETQYF. The CDR3 region has the DNA TGTGCCAGCAGCGAAGTGGGGGGAGAGACCCAGTACTTC.

The chain joins TRBV15 to TRBJ2-7, with D possibly called TRBD1 or TRBD2 (5 bases each). CDR1 is LNHNV, CDR2 YYDKDF, per germline (reference sequence). The CDR3 consists of 12 residues. DNA for the CDR3: TGTGGCACTTGGGGACCTACCTACGAGCAGTACTTC. Translated: CGTWGPTYEQYF.

This chain connects TRBV4-2 to TRBJ2-1, with D possibly being TRBD2 (5 bases). V was trimmed by 5 bases and J by 12 bases, leaving 20 bases between them. The CDR3 runs to 14 residues. CDR1 is LGHNA and CDR2 is YNFKEQ in the germline V gene. The CDR3 coding sequence is TGTGCCAGCAGCGTAGACCTCGTGGACTCCCGGCAGTTCTTC. Protein product: CASSVDLVDSRQFF.

The V call is TRBV5-6, the J call TRBJ2-5; D is unresolved. V was pared by 2 bases and J by 4 bases, with 12 bases between. The CDR3 totals 14 residues. The V gene's germline CDR1 is SGHDT and CDR2 YYEEEE. The CDR3 DNA reads as TGTGCCAGCAGCTTACCCGGGCCGGGAGAGACCCAGTACTTC. It is translated as CASSLPGPGETQYF.

The chain is built from TRBV6-1 and TRBJ2-7; 11 nucleotides match TRBD2. This CDR3 region has 15 residues. Germline V lookup: CDR1 MNHNS, CDR2 SASEGT. V was pared by 6 bases and J by 4 bases, with 8 bases of the junction left unmatched. For the CDR3, the DNA is TGTGCCAGCAGGGAGGGGGGACTAGCGGAATACGAGCAGTACTTC. It codes for CASREGGLAEYEQYF.

This clone has just one count. This rearrangement joins TRBV7-6 to TRBJ2-1; D is perhaps TRBD2 (5 bases). Per the germline V gene, CDR1 is SGHVS and CDR2 is FNYEAQ. The CDR3 is made up of 15 amino acids. The V end lost 3 bases, the J end lost 4 bases, and 13 bases lay between the germline ends. The CDR3 region has the DNA TGTGCCAGCAGCTTGAGGGAGACTGCGTACAATGAGCAGTTCTTC. Protein: CASSLRETAYNEQFF.

V usage is TRBV5-1 and J usage is TRBJ2-7; TRBD1 agrees at 7 bases. The junction had 9 bases not matched to a gene; V was cut back by 3 bases and J by 3 bases. The CDR3 covers 15 residues. Germline-derived CDR1 and CDR2 are SGHRS and YFSETQ. The CDR3 loop is CASSSRQGSHYEQYF. The CDR3 bases are TGCGCCAGCAGCTCCCGACAGGGATCCCACTACGAGCAGTACTTC.

Notes on this clone: No DNA is shown, since the ends of the CDR3 on it are uncertain; the CDR3 is the one TCRdb lists. V gene TRBV28 combines with J gene TRBJ1-5. The CDR3 is 14 residues long, ends included. Germline values: CDR1 MDHEN, CDR2 SYDVKM. The CDR3 reads CASSSSGAYQPQHF.

The chain links TRBV12-2 to TRBJ2-1; the table's D gene call, TRBD2, was not cross checked with the DNA. TRBV12-2 is tagged as a pseudogene. CDR3 length: 14 residues. The CDR3 bases are TGTGCAAGTCGCTTAGAAAGCGGATACAATGAGCAGTTCTTC. It yields the protein CASRLESGYNEQFF.